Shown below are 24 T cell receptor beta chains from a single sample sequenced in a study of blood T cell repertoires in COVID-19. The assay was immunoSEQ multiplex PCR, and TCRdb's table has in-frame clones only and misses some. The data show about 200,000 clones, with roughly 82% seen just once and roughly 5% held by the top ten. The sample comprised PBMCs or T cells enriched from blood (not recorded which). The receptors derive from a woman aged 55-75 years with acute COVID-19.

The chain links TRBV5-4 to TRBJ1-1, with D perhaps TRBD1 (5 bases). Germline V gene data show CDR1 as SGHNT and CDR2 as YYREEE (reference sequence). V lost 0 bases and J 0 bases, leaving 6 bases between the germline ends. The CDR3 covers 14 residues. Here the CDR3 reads CASSLVGVNTEAFF. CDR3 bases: TGTGCCAGCAGCTTGGTAGGGGTGAACACTGAAGCTTTCTTT.

The CDR3 nucleotides read TGCAGCGTTGAGGGGACAGGGTTGGACGAGCAGTACTTC. This gives the protein CSVEGTGLDEQYF. The chain recombines TRBV29-1 with TRBJ2-7, with 9 nucleotides matching TRBD1. Unmatched junction bases numbered 5, after V lost 3 bases and J lost 5 bases. Germline-derived CDR1 and CDR2 are SQVTM and ANQGSEA. The CDR3 has 13 amino acids.

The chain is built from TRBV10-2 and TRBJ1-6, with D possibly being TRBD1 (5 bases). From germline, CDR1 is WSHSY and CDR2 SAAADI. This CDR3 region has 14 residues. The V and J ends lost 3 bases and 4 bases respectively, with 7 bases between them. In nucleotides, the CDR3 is TGCGCCAGCAGTGATGCAGGGTATAATTCACCCCTCCACTTT. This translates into CASSDAGYNSPLHF.

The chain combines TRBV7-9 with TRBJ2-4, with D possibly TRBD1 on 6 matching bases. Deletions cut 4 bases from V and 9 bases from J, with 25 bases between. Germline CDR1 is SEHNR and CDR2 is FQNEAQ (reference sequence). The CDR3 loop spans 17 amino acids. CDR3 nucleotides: TGTGCCAGCAGCTATTCTAATCAGGGGATGGGGAGAAGCATTCAGTACTTC. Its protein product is CASSYSNQGMGRSIQYF.

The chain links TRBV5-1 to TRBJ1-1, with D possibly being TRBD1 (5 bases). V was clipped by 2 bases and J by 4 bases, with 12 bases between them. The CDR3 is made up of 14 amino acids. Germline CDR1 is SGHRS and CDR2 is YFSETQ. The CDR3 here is CASSLLGGTTEAFF. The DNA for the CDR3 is TGCGCCAGCAGCTTATTAGGAGGGACCACTGAAGCTTTCTTT.

CDR3 nucleotide sequence: TGTGCCAGCACCCTGATCAGCGGGAGGGACACCGGGGAGCTGTTTTTT. This codes for CASTLISGRDTGELFF. The V call is TRBV7-6, the J call TRBJ2-2; 10 bases fit TRBD2. V lost 7 bases and J lost 3; bases outside the gene matches: 8. The CDR3 is made up of 16 amino acids. Germline values: CDR1 SGHVS, CDR2 FNYEAQ.

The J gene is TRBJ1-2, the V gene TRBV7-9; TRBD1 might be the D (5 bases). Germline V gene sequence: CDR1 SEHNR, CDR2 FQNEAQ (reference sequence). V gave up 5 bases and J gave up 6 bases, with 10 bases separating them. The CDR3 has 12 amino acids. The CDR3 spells CASSKPRDGYTF. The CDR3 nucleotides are TGTGCCAGCAGCAAGCCCAGGGATGGCTACACCTTC.

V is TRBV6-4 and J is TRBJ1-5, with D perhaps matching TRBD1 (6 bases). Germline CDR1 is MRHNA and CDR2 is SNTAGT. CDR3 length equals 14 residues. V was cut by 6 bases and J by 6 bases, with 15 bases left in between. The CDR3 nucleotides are TGTGCCAGCAGCCCACAGGGAAAGAGTCAGCCCCAGCATTTT. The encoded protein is CASSPQGKSQPQHF.

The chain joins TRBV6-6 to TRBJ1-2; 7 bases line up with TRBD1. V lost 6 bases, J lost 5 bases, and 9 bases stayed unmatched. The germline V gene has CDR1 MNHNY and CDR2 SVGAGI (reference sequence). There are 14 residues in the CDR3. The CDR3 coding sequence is TGTGCCAGCAGCCGCGACAGGGACGGGTATGGCTACACCTTC. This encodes CASSRDRDGYGYTF.

CDR3 coding DNA: TGTGCCAGCAGAGGACAGGGCAATTCACCCCTCCACTTT. Encoded protein: CASRGQGNSPLHF. The chain has TRBV2 and TRBJ1-6; 8 positions agree with TRBD1. This CDR3 has 13 amino acids. With 6 bases clipped from V and 7 bases from J, the junction kept 2 bases outside the gene matches. Germline loops: CDR1 SNHLY, CDR2 FYNNEI.

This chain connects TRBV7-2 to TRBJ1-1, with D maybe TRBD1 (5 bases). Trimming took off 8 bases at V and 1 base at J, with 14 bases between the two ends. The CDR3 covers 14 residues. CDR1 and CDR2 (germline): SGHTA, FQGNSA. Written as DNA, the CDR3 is TGTGCCAGCTCCGACCGGGGGAAGAACACTGAAGCTTTCTTT. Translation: CASSDRGKNTEAFF.

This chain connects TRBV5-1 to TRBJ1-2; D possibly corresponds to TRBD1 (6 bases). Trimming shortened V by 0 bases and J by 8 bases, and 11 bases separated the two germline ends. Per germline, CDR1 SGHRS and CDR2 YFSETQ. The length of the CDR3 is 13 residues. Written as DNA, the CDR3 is TGCGCCAGCAGCTTGGTCAGGGGTCGAGGCTACACCTTC. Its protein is CASSLVRGRGYTF.

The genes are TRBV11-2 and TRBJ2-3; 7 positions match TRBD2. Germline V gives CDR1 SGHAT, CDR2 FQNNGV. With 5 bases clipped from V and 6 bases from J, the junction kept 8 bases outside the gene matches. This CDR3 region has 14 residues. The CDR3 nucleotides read TGTGCCAGCAGCACCACCCCGCGGGGGGATACGCAGTATTTT. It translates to CASSTTPRGDTQYF. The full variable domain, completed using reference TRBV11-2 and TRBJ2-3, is EAGVAQSPRYKIIEKRQSVAFWCNPISGHATLYWYQQILGQGPKLLIQFQNNGVVDDSQLPKDRFSAERLKGVDSTLKIQPAKLEDSAVYLCASSTTPRGDTQYFGPGTRLTVL.

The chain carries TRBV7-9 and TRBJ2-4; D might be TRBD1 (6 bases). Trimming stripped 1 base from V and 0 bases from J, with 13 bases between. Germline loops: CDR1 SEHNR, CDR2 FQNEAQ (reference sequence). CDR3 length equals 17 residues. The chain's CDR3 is CASSLVSGDIAKNIQYF. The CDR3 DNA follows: TGTGCCAGCAGCTTAGTATCCGGGGACATAGCCAAAAACATTCAGTACTTC.

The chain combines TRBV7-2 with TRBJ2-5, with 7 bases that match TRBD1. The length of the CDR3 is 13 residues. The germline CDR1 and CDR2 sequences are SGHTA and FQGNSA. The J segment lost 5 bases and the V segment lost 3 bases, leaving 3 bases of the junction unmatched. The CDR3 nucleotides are TGTGCCAGCAGCTTGAGGGGGCTTGAGACCCAGTACTTC. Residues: CASSLRGLETQYF.

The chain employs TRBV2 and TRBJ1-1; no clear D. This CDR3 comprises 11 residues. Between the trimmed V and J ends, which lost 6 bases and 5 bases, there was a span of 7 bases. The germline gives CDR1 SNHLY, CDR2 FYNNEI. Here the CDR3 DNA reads TGTGCCAGCAGAACCGGGACTGAAGCTTTCTTT. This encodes CASRTGTEAFF.

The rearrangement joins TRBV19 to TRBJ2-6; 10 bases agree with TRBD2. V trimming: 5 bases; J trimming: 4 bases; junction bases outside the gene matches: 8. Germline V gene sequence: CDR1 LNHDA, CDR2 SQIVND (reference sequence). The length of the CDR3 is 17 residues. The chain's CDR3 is CASSYSGRAPGANVLTF. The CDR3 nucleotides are TGTGCCAGTAGTTACAGCGGGAGGGCGCCCGGGGCCAACGTCCTGACTTTC.

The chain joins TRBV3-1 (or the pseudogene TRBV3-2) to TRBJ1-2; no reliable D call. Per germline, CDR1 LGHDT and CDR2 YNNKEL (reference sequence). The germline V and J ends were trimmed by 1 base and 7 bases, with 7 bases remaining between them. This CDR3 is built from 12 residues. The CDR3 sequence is CASSQAVSGYTF. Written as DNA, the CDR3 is TGTGCCAGCAGCCAAGCCGTATCTGGCTACACCTTC.

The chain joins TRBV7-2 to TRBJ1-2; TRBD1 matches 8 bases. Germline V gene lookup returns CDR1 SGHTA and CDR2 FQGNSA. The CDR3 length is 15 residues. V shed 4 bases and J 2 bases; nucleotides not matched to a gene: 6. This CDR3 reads CASSSPTGGNYGYTF. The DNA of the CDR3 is TGTGCCAGCAGCTCACCCACAGGGGGAAACTATGGCTACACCTTC.

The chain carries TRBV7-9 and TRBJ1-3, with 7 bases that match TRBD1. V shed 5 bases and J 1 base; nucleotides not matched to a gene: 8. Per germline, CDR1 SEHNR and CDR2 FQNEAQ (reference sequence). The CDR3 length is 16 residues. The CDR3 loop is CASSPQGPQSGNTIYF. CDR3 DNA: TGTGCCAGCAGCCCACAGGGGCCGCAATCTGGAAACACCATATATTTT.

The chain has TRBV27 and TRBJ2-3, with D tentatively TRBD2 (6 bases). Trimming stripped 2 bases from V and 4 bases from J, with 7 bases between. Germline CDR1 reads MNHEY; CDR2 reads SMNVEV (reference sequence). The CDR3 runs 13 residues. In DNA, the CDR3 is TGTGCCAGCAGTTTAAGGGAGGCAGATACGCAGTATTTT. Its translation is CASSLREADTQYF.

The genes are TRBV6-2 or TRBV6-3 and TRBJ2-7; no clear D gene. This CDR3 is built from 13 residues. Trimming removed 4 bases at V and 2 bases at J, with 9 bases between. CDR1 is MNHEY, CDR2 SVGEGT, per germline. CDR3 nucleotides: TGTGCCAGCAGTTTTGACGGAGCCTACGAGCAGTACGTC. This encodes CASSFDGAYEQYV.

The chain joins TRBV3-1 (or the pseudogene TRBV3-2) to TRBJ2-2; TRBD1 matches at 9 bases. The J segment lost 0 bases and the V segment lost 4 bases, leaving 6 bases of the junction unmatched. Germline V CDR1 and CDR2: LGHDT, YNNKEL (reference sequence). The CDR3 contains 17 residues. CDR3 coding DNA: TGTGCCAGCAGCCGCCGGACAGGGGCTACGAACACCGGGGAGCTGTTTTTT. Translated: CASSRRTGATNTGELFF.

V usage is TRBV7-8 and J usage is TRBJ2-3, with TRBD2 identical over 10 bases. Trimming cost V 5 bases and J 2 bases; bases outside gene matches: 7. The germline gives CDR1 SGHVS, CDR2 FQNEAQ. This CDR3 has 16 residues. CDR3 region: CASSPSLAGVTDTQYF. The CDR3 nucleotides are TGTGCCAGCAGCCCTTCTCTAGCGGGGGTCACAGATACGCAGTATTTT.